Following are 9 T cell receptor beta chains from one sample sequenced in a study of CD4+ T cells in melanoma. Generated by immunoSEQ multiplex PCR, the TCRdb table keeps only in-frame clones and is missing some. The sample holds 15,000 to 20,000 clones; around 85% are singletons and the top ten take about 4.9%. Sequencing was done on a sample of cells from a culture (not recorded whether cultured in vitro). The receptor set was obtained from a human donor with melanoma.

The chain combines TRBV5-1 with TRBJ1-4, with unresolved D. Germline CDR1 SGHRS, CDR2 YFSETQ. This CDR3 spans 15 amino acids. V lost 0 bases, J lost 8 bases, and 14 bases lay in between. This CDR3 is CASSLVAGPEEKLFF. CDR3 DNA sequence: TGCGCCAGCAGCTTGGTTGCCGGCCCGGAGGAAAAACTGTTTTTT.

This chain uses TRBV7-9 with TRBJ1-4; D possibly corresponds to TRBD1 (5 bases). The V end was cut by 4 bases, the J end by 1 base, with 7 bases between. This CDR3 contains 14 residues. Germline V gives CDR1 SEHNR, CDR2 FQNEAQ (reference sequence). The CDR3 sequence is CASSWDGTNEKLFF. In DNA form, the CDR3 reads TGTGCCAGCAGCTGGGACGGAACTAATGAAAAACTGTTTTTT.

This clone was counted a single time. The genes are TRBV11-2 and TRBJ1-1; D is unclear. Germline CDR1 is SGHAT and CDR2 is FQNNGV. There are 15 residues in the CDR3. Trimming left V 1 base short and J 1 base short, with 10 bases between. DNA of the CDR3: TGTGCCAGCAGCTTAGGTAGCCCAGGGAACACTGAAGCTTTCTTT. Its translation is CASSLGSPGNTEAFF.

CDR3 nucleotide sequence: TGCGCCAGCAGCCAAGGGGGACAGGTGGGTCACGAGCAGTACTTC. This gives the protein CASSQGGQVGHEQYF. The chain recombines TRBV4-1 with TRBJ2-7, with TRBD1 identical over 8 bases. The CDR3 has 15 residues. The V gene end was trimmed by 1 base and the J gene end by 5 bases; junction bases not matched to a gene: 7. Germline CDR1 MGHRA, CDR2 YSYEKL.

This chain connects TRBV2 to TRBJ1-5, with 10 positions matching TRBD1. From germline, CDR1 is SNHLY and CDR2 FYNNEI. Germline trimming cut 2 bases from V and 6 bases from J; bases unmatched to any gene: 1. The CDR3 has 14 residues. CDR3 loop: CASSEWDRGQPQHF. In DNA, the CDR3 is TGTGCCAGCAGTGAATGGGACAGGGGTCAGCCCCAGCATTTT. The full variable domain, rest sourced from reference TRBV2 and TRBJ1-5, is EPEVTQTPSHQVTQMGQEVILRCVPISNHLYFYWYRQILGQKVEFLVSFYNNEISEKSEIFDDQFSVERPDGSNFTLKIRSTKLEDSAMYFCASSEWDRGQPQHFGDGTRLSIL.

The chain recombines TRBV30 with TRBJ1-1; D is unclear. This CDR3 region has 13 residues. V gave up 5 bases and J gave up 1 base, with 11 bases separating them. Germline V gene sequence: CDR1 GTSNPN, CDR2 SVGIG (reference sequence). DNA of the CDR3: TGTGCCTGGTCTGGGCAGCCGAACACTGAAGCTTTCTTT. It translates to CAWSGQPNTEAFF. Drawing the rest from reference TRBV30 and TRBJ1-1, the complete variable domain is SQTIHQWPATLVQPVGSPLSLECTVEGTSNPNLYWYRQAAGRGLQLLFYSVGIGQISSEVPQNLSASRPQDRQFILSSKKLLLSDSGFYLCAWSGQPNTEAFFGQGTRLTVV.

The CDR3 reads CASSQRLGGRETQYF. CDR3 nucleotides: TGCGCCAGCAGCCAGAGGCTCGGGGGCCGGGAGACCCAGTACTTC. V gene TRBV4-1 combines with J gene TRBJ2-5; D tentatively fits TRBD1 or TRBD2 (6 bases each). Germline V lookup: CDR1 MGHRA, CDR2 YSYEKL. V was shortened by 3 bases and J by 5 bases, with 16 bases between the two germline ends. The CDR3 is 15 amino acids.

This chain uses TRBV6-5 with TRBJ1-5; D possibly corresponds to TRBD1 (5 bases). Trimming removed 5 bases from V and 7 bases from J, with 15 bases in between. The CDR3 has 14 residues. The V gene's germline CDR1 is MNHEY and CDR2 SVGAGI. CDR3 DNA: TGTGCCAGCAGTACCCGCGGGGCGAGGCAGCCCCAGCATTTT. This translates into CASSTRGARQPQHF.

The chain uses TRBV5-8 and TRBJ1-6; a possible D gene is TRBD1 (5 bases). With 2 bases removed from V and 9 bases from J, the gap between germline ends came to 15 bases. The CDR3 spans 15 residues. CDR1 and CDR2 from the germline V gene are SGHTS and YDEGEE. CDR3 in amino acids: CASSFTGVWSSPLHF. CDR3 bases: TGTGCCAGCAGCTTTACAGGCGTGTGGAGTTCACCCCTCCACTTT.